This TCR beta chain was profiled in a study of blood T cell repertoires in COVID-19. Repertoires were generated with immunoSEQ multiplex PCR, while TCRdb's copy carries only in-frame clones and drops some. The sample gives approximately 350,000 clones, approximately 84% of which show up once; about 3% is in the top ten. The sample consisted of PBMCs or T cells enriched from blood (not recorded which). This TCR came from a woman aged 25 to 39 who had recovered from COVID-19.

The CDR3 DNA reads as TGTGCCAGCAGTTTAAGGGGGTGGCGCGTCACCGGGGAGCTGTTTTTT. Protein sequence: CASSLRGWRVTGELFF. This chain links TRBV28 with TRBJ2-2; TRBD1 might be the D (6 bases). Germline V gene lookup returns CDR1 MDHEN and CDR2 SYDVKM. This CDR3 is built from 16 residues. The V end was cut by 2 bases, the J end by 4 bases, with 14 bases between.